This T cell receptor (beta chain) is drawn from a study of OX40 agonist ivuxolimab in advanced cancers. Findings and caveats of the study: Clonal expansion was seen in CD4+ and CD8+ blood T cells by week 6 at 0.1 to 3.0 mg/kg. Those patients achieving a partial response at 0.1-3.0 mg/kg showed among the lowest clonal expansion.

CDR1 is MNHEY, CDR2 SMNVEV, per germline (reference sequence). The CDR3 consists of 16 residues. V was pared by 2 bases and J by 0 bases, with 13 bases between. TCRdb keeps only in-frame clones here, not all; method: immunoSEQ multiplex PCR. The repertoire holds more than 40,000 clones, with 91% as singletons. About this clone: Antigen: not known.

Here the sequenced sample was CD4+ or CD8+ T cells sorted from blood, taken in a trial of the OX40 agonist ivuxolimab. The rearrangement links TRBV27 to TRBJ1-1, with D perhaps matching TRBD1 (5 bases). This clonotype originated in an adult with an advanced solid tumor such as melanoma, head and neck, liver or kidney cancer. The CDR3 protein is CASSLLAGLMNTEAFF. The CDR3 DNA sequence: TGTGCCAGCAGTTTACTGGCAGGGCTAATGAACACTGAAGCTTTCTTT.